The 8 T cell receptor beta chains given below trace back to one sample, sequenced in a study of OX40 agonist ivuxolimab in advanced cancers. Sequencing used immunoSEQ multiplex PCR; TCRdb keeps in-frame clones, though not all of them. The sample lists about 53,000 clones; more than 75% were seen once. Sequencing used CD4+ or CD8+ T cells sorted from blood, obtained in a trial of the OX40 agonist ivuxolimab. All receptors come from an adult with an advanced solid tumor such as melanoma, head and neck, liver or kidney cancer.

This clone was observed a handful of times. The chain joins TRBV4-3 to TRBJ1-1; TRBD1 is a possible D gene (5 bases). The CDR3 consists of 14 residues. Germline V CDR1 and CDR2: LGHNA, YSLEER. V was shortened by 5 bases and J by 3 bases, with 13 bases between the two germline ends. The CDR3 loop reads CASSARGGDTEAFF. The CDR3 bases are TGCGCCAGCAGCGCGAGGGGAGGGGACACTGAAGCTTTCTTT.

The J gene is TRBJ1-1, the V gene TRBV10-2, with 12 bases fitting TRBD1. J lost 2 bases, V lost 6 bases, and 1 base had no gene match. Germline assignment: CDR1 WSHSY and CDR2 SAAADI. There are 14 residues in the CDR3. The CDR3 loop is CASRGQGANTEAFF. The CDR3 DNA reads TGCGCCAGCAGGGGACAGGGGGCAAACACTGAAGCTTTCTTT.

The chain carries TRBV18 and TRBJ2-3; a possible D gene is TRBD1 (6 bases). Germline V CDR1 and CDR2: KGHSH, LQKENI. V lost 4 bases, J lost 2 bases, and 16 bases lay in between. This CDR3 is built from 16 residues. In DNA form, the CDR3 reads TGTGCCAGCTCACAAACCGGGGACATCTACACAGATACGCAGTATTTT. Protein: CASSQTGDIYTDTQYF. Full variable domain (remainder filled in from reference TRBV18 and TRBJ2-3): NAGVMQNPRHLVRRRGQEARLRCSPMKGHSHVYWYRQLPEEGLKFMVYLQKENIIDESGMPKERFSAEFPKEGPSILRIQQVVRGDSAAYFCASSQTGDIYTDTQYFGPGTRLTVL.

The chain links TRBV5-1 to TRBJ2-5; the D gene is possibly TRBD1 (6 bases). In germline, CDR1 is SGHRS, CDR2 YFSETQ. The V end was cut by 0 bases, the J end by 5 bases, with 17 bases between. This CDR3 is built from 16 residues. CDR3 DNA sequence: TGCGCCAGCAGCTTGGTCTGGACAGCAAGGGGGGAGACCCAGTACTTC. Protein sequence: CASSLVWTARGETQYF.

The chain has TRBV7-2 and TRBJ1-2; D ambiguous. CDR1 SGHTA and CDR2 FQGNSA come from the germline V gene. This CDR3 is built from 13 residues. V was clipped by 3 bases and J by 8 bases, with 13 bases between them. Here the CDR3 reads CASSLEGRRGYTF. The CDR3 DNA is TGTGCCAGCAGCTTGGAGGGCCGCAGGGGCTACACCTTC.

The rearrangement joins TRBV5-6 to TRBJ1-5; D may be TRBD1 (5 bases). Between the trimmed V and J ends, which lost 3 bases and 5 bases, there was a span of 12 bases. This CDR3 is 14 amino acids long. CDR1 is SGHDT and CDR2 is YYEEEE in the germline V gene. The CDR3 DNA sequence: TGTGCCAGCAGCTGGGGCCTCGGGGATCAGCCCCAGCATTTT. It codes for CASSWGLGDQPQHF.

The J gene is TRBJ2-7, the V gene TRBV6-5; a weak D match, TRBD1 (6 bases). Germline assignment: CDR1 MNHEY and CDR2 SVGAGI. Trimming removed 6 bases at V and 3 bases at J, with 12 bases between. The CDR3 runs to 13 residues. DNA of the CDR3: TGTGCCAGCAGACCCGGGACATACTACGAGCAGTACTTC. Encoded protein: CASRPGTYYEQYF.

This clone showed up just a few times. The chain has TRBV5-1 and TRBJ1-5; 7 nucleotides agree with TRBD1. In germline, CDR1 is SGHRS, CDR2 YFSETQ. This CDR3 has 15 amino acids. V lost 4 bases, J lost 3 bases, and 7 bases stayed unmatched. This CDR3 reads CASSNRQGFNQPQHF. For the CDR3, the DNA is TGCGCCAGCAGCAATAGACAGGGATTCAATCAGCCCCAGCATTTT.